The entry that follows covers one T cell receptor beta chain sequence. Its antigen is not identified. This sample was taken from a study of T cells in tumors after PD-1 blockade. Study background: During anti-PD-1 treatment, some patients continued daily vismodegib 150 mg.

Study conclusions and caveats: Peripheral recruitment is suggested, as some novel exhausted tumor clones were in pre-treatment blood.

Input was roughly 550 ng to 6,500 ng of genomic DNA from tumor or blood. Germline CDR1 is MDHEN and CDR2 is SYDVKM. Trimming stripped 6 bases from V and 8 bases from J, with 14 bases between. The CDR3 totals 12 residues. The table came from immunoSEQ multiplex PCR; TCRdb's copy has only in-frame clones and leaves some out. The sample lists about 7,700 clones, 65% to 70% seen once, with 7.5% to 9.5% in the top ten. The TCR comes from a human donor with basal cell carcinoma. The rearrangement uses TRBV28 and TRBJ2-7; D is perhaps TRBD1 or TRBD2 (5 bases each). Source: tumor tissue, taken after anti-PD-1 treatment. CDR3 coding DNA: TGTGCCAGCAGCTTACTACGGGGCAAGCAGTACTTC. Encoded protein: CASSLLRGKQYF. Full variable domain (remainder filled in from reference TRBV28 and TRBJ2-7): DVKVTQSSRYLVKRTGEKVFLECVQDMDHENMFWYRQDPGLGLRLIYFSYDVKMKEKGDIPEGYSVSREKKERFSLILESASTNQTSMYLCASSLLRGKQYFGPGTRLTVT.